The 18 T cell receptor beta chains given below trace back to one sample, sequenced in a study of blood T cell repertoires in COVID-19. Assay used: immunoSEQ multiplex PCR; TCRdb lists only in-frame clones, some missing. The table lists about 59,000 clones, around 86% of them singletons, with 28% in the top ten. Sequencing was done on a sample of peripheral blood. These receptors all stem from a woman older than 75 with active or convalescent COVID-19.

V is TRBV4-3 and J is TRBJ2-3; 12 nucleotides agree with TRBD2. The V gene end was trimmed by 4 bases and the J gene end by 0 bases; junction bases not matched to a gene: 8. CDR1 LGHNA and CDR2 YSLEER come from the germline V gene. The CDR3 contains 18 residues. CDR3 bases: TGCGCCAGCAGCCCCCTAGCGGGGGGGGATACTAGCACAGATACGCAGTATTTT. It is translated as CASSPLAGGDTSTDTQYF.

This clone was found a few times. V and J are TRBV30 and TRBJ1-2; TRBD1 matches 8 bases. The V segment lost 8 bases and the J segment 8 bases; nucleotides outside the gene matches: 10. CDR1 GTSNPN and CDR2 SVGIG come from the germline V gene (reference sequence). The length of the CDR3 is 12 residues. This CDR3 reads CAPGQGRPGYTF. As DNA, the CDR3 is TGTGCCCCAGGACAGGGAAGGCCCGGCTACACCTTC.

The chain has TRBV7-9 and TRBJ1-5; D perhaps matches TRBD1 (6 bases). Trimming shortened V by 1 base and J by 2 bases, and 9 bases separated the two germline ends. Per the germline V gene, CDR1 is SEHNR and CDR2 is FQNEAQ (reference sequence). There are 15 residues in the CDR3. The CDR3 DNA follows: TGTGCCAGCAGCTTAGGGTCAGGGGGCAATCAGCCCCAGCATTTT. This codes for CASSLGSGGNQPQHF.

V usage is TRBV6-1 and J usage is TRBJ1-1, with unresolved D. This CDR3 spans 12 amino acids. With 2 bases removed from V and 8 bases from J, the gap between germline ends came to 9 bases. Germline V gives CDR1 MNHNS, CDR2 SASEGT. The DNA of the CDR3 is TGTGCCAGCAGTGAACGCGTGAGCGAAGCTTTCTTT. Amino acids: CASSERVSEAFF.

This chain links TRBV9 with TRBJ2-2; 9 bases agree with TRBD2. CDR1 and CDR2 (germline): SGDLS, YYNGEE. Trimming cost V 0 bases and J 6 bases; bases outside gene matches: 6. This CDR3 spans 16 amino acids. CDR3 DNA: TGTGCCAGCAGCGTAGCCCCCTCTAGCGGGGCCGGGGAGCTGTTTTTT. Protein: CASSVAPSSGAGELFF.

This clone showed up just once. The chain combines TRBV6-2 or TRBV6-3 with TRBJ1-1; tentative D call: TRBD1 (5 bases). Germline V gives CDR1 MNHEY, CDR2 SVGEGT. The CDR3 is made up of 13 amino acids. Trimming took 2 bases from V and 6 from J, leaving 10 bases between them. CDR3 DNA: TGTGCCAGCAGTTACACAAGGGGTGCTGAAGCTTTCTTT. This codes for CASSYTRGAEAFF.

The chain is built from TRBV4-1 and TRBJ2-7, with 7 bases lining up with TRBD1. With 3 bases clipped from V and 1 base from J, the junction kept 6 bases outside the gene matches. The CDR3 extends over 15 amino acids. Germline-derived CDR1 and CDR2 are MGHRA and YSYEKL. The CDR3 is CASSQGQFGSYEQYF. For the CDR3, the DNA is TGCGCCAGCAGCCAGGGACAGTTCGGTTCCTACGAGCAGTACTTC.

The J gene is TRBJ1-2, the V gene TRBV5-1, with 7 positions matching TRBD1. Germline CDR1 reads SGHRS; CDR2 reads YFSETQ. This CDR3 contains 14 residues. V dropped 4 bases and J dropped 5; count of bases not matched to a gene: 8. CDR3 in DNA: TGCGCCAGCAGCCTCGGGACAGATAGTTATGGCTACACCTTC. This codes for CASSLGTDSYGYTF.

J is TRBJ2-2 and V is TRBV28; 9 bases line up with TRBD2. The V and J ends lost 5 bases and 6 bases, in that order; junction bases with no gene match: 4. The CDR3 runs to 14 residues. CDR1 and CDR2 from the germline V gene are MDHEN and SYDVKM. As DNA, the CDR3 is TGTGCCAGCAGTCCCGCGGGAGGGGCCGGGGAGCTGTTTTTT. It translates to CASSPAGGAGELFF.

This clone was recorded once. This chain connects TRBV19 to TRBJ2-7, with 7 bases aligning to TRBD2. Germline trimming cut 5 bases from V and 5 bases from J; bases unmatched to any gene: 9. Germline V gene sequence: CDR1 LNHDA, CDR2 SQIVND (reference sequence). The CDR3 is 14 residues long. Written as DNA, the CDR3 is TGTGCCAGTAGTTGGGGAGGGAATCGGGACGAGCAGTACTTC. Its protein is CASSWGGNRDEQYF.

The chain employs TRBV11-3 and TRBJ1-1; D uncertain. Between the trimmed V and J ends, which lost 5 bases and 1 base, there was a span of 11 bases. Germline V lookup: CDR1 SGHNT, CDR2 YENEEA. This CDR3 comprises 14 residues. As DNA, the CDR3 is TGTGCCAGCAGCCCCAATCGGGGGAACACTGAAGCTTTCTTT. Translated: CASSPNRGNTEAFF.

This clone came up a few times. V is TRBV5-1 and J is TRBJ2-7; D unclear. Germline loops: CDR1 SGHRS, CDR2 YFSETQ. V lost 3 bases to trimming and J lost 1 base, with 8 bases between them. The CDR3 sequence is 13 residues long. The CDR3 loop is CASSWATSYEQYF. Here the CDR3 DNA reads TGCGCCAGCAGCTGGGCCACGTCCTACGAGCAGTACTTC.

The gene calls are TRBV19 and TRBJ1-6; 9 positions agree with TRBD1. The CDR3 totals 14 residues. V was pared by 4 bases and J by 9 bases, with 4 bases of the junction left unmatched. Germline V gives CDR1 LNHDA, CDR2 SQIVND (reference sequence). Here the CDR3 reads CASSRTGVASPLHF. The DNA of the CDR3 is TGTGCCAGTAGTAGGACAGGGGTTGCTTCACCCCTCCACTTT.

V and J are TRBV7-8 and TRBJ2-3; D is possibly TRBD1 (5 bases). Trimming removed 3 bases at V and 6 bases at J, with 7 bases between. This CDR3 region has 12 residues. In germline, CDR1 is SGHVS, CDR2 FQNEAQ. The CDR3 bases are TGTGCCAGCAGCTTCAAGGGGGATACGCAGTATTTT. Protein: CASSFKGDTQYF. The full variable domain, rest sourced from reference TRBV7-8 and TRBJ2-3, is GAGVSQSPRYKVAKRGQDVALRCDPISGHVSLFWYQQALGQGPEFLTYFQNEAQLDKSGLPSDRFFAERPEGSVSTLKIQRTQQEDSAVYLCASSFKGDTQYFGPGTRLTVL.

This chain uses TRBV19 with TRBJ1-2; D call uncertain. The CDR3 covers 14 residues. Trimming cost V 8 bases and J 2 bases, with 15 bases left between them. Germline lookup yields CDR1 LNHDA and CDR2 SQIVND (reference sequence). In nucleotides, the CDR3 is TGTGCCAGTGCTTTGGGGAGTTTAAACTATGGCTACACCTTC. Amino acids: CASALGSLNYGYTF.

The rearrangement joins TRBV7-2 to TRBJ2-6; perhaps TRBD1 as D (5 bases). CDR3 length equals 15 residues. V was shortened by 6 bases and J by 1 base, with 10 bases between the two germline ends. CDR1 and CDR2 (germline): SGHTA, FQGNSA. CDR3 DNA: TGTGCCAGCAGGTCAGGGATTTCTGGGGCCAACGTCCTGACTTTC. Residues: CASRSGISGANVLTF. Looking up the rest from reference TRBV7-2 and TRBJ2-6 gives the full variable domain: GAGVSQSPSNKVTEKGKDVELRCDPISGHTALYWYRQSLGQGLEFLIYFQGNSAPDKSGLPSDRFSAERTGGSVSTLTIQRTQQEDSAVYLCASRSGISGANVLTFGAGSRLTVL.

The chain recombines TRBV9 with TRBJ2-1; D not certain. Germline V gene lookup returns CDR1 SGDLS and CDR2 YYNGEE. The CDR3 loop spans 16 amino acids. Between the trimmed V and J ends, which lost 2 bases and 7 bases, there was a span of 19 bases. The CDR3 loop reads CASSVISMGLPNEQFF. The CDR3 nucleotides read TGTGCCAGCAGCGTCATAAGTATGGGCCTGCCTAATGAGCAGTTCTTC.

This chain links TRBV27 with TRBJ2-7; the D gene is possibly TRBD1 (6 bases). This CDR3 is 14 amino acids long. V lost 5 bases, J lost 1 base, and 12 bases lay in between. Germline CDR1 MNHEY, CDR2 SMNVEV (reference sequence). CDR3 region: CASSPNRESYEQYF. The CDR3, as DNA: TGTGCCAGCAGTCCAAACAGGGAATCCTACGAGCAGTACTTC.